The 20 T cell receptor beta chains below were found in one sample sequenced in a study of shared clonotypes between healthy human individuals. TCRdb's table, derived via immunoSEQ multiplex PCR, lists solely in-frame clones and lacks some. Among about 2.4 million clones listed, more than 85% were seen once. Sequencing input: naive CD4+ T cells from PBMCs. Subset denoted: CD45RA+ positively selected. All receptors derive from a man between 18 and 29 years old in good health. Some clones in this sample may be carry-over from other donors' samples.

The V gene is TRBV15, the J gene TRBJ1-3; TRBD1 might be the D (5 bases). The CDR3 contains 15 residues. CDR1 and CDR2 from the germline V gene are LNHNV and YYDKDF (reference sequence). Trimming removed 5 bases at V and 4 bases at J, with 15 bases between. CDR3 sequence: CATSPGRVAGNTIYF. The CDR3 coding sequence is TGTGCCACCAGCCCAGGGCGGGTTGCCGGAAACACCATATATTTT. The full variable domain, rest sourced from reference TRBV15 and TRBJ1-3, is DAMVIQNPRYQVTQFGKPVTLSCSQTLNHNVMYWYQQKSSQAPKLLFHYYDKDFNNEADTPDNFQSRRPNTSFCFLDIRSPGLGDTAMYLCATSPGRVAGNTIYFGEGSWLTVV.

CDR3: CASSFPLVGDTQYF. The CDR3 bases are TGTGCCAGCAGCTTCCCTTTGGTGGGAGATACGCAGTATTTT. The V and J genes are TRBV7-9 and TRBJ2-3; no clear D gene. V lost 3 bases and J 5 bases, leaving 12 bases between the germline ends. The CDR3 is 14 residues long. CDR1 is SEHNR, CDR2 FQNEAQ, per germline (reference sequence).

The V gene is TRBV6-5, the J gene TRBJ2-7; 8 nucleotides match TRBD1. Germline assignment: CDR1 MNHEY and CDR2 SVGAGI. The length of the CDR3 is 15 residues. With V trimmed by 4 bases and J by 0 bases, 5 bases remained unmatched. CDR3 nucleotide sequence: TGTGCCAGCAGTTTAGACAGGGGCACCTCCTACGAGCAGTACTTC. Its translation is CASSLDRGTSYEQYF.

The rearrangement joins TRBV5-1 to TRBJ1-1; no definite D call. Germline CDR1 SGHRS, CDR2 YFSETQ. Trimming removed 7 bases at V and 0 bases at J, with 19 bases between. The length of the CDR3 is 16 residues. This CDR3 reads CASEDPSKSMNTEAFF. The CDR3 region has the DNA TGCGCCAGCGAGGACCCCTCAAAATCAATGAACACTGAAGCTTTCTTT.

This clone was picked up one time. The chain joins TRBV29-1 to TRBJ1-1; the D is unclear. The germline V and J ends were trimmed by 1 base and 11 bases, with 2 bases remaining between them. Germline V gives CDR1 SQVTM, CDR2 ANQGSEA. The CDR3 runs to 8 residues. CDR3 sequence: CSVEAAFF. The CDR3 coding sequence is TGCAGCGTTGAAGCCGCTTTCTTT. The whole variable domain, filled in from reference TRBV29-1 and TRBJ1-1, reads SAVISQKPSRDICQRGTSLTIQCQVDSQVTMMFWYRQQPGQSLTLIATANQGSEATYESGFVIDKFPISRPNLTFSTLTVSNMSPEDSSIYLCSVEAAFFGQGTRLTVV.

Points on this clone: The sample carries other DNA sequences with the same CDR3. CDR3 nucleotide sequence: TGTGCCAGCAGTTACAGTACCTACGAGCAGTACTTC. This encodes CASSYSTYEQYF. V is TRBV6-6 and J is TRBJ2-7; unclear D gene. Germline assignment: CDR1 MNHNY and CDR2 SVGAGI (reference sequence). V dropped 2 bases and J dropped 2 bases, with 4 bases sitting between them. This CDR3 has 12 residues.

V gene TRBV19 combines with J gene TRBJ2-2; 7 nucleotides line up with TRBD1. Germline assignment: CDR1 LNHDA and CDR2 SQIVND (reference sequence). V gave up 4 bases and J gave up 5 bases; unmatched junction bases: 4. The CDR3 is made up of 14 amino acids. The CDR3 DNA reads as TGTGCCAGTAGTACGACAGGGTTGACCGGGGAGCTGTTTTTT. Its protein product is CASSTTGLTGELFF.

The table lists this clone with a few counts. CDR3 coding DNA: TGTGCCAGCAGCAAAAGGGGACAGTATTACGATGAGCAGTTCTTC. This sequence encodes CASSKRGQYYDEQFF. The gene calls are TRBV21-1 and TRBJ2-1; TRBD1 is taken as the D call from the table, unchecked against the DNA. TRBV21-1 is a listed pseudogene. The CDR3 totals 15 residues.

CDR3 bases: TGTGCCAGCAGTCGACCCGGGACTAGGGGGAGAAATGAGCAGTTCTTC. Translating it yields CASSRPGTRGRNEQFF. The chain uses TRBV7-2 and TRBJ2-1, with 8 bases matching TRBD2. This CDR3 is 16 amino acids long. The trim removed 6 bases at V and 7 bases at J, leaving 14 bases unmatched. Germline V lookup: CDR1 SGHTA, CDR2 FQGNSA.

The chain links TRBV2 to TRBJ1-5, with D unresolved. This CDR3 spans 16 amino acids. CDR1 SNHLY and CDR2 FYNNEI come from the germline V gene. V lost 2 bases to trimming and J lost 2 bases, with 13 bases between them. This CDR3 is CASSESGRNRNQPQHF. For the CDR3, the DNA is TGTGCCAGCAGTGAATCGGGCCGGAACCGCAATCAGCCCCAGCATTTT.

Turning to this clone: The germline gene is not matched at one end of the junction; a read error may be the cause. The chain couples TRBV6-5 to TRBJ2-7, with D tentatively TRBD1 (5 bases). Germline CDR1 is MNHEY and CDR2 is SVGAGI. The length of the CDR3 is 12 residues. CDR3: CASSYSQGIPHF. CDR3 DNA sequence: TGTGCCAGCAGTTACTCGCAGGGAATCCCACATTTC.

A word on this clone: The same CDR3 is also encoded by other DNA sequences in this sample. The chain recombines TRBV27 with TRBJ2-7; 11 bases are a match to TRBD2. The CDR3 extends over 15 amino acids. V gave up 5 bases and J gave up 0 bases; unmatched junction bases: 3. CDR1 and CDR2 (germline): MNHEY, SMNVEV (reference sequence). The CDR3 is CASSQTSGSSYEQYF. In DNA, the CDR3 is TGTGCCAGCAGTCAAACTAGCGGGAGCTCCTACGAGCAGTACTTC.

The CDR3 here is CASSTSTQPQHF. CDR3 DNA: TGTGCCAGCAGCACTTCTACTCAGCCCCAGCATTTT. The chain carries TRBV5-8 and TRBJ1-5; D ambiguous. V lost 4 bases to trimming and J lost 6 bases, with 8 bases between them. The CDR3 runs 12 residues. The germline V gene has CDR1 SGHTS and CDR2 YDEGEE. The full variable domain, rest sourced from reference TRBV5-8 and TRBJ1-5, is EAGVTQSPTHLIKTRGQQATLRCSPISGHTSVYWYQQALGLGLQFLLWYDEGEERNRGNFPPRFSGRQFPNYSSELNVNALELEDSALYLCASSTSTQPQHFGDGTRLSIL.

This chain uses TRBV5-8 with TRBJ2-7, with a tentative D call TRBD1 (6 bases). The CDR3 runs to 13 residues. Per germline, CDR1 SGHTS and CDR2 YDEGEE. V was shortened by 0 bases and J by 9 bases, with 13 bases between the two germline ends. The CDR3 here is CASSLGGRKGQYF. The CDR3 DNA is TGTGCCAGCAGCTTGGGGGGGCGCAAAGGGCAGTACTTC.

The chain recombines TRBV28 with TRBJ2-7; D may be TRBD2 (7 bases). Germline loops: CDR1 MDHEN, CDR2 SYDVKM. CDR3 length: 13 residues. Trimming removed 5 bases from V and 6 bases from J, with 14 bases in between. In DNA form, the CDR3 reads TGTGCCAGCAGTGCGCCCGGGGGGCGCGAGCAGTACTTC. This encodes CASSAPGGREQYF.

The CDR3 here is CASRSGTGGSGYTF. The CDR3 nucleotides are TGTGCCAGCAGAAGTGGGACAGGGGGCTCTGGCTACACCTTC. This rearrangement joins TRBV9 to TRBJ1-2; 12 nucleotides align to TRBD1. V trimming: 5 bases; J trimming: 7 bases; junction bases outside the gene matches: 6. Germline loops: CDR1 SGDLS, CDR2 YYNGEE. This CDR3 contains 14 residues.

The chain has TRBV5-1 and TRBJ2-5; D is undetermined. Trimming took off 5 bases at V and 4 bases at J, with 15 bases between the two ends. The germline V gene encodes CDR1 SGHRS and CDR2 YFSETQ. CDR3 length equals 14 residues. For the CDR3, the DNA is TGCGCCAGCAGTTCCCGTAACGGCGGAGAGACCCAGTACTTC. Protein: CASSSRNGGETQYF.

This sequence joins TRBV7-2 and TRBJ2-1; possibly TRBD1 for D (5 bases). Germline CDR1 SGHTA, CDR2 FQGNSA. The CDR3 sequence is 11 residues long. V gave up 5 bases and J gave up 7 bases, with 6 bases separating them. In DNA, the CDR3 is TGTGCCAGCAGCCAGGGAAATGAGCAGTTCTTC. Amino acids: CASSQGNEQFF.

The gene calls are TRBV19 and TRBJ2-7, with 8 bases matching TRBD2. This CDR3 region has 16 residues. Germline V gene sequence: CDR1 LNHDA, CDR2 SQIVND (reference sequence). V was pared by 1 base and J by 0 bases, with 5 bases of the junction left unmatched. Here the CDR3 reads CASSIGGGRSSYEQYF. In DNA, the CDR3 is TGTGCCAGTAGTATAGGAGGCGGGAGGAGCTCCTACGAGCAGTACTTC.

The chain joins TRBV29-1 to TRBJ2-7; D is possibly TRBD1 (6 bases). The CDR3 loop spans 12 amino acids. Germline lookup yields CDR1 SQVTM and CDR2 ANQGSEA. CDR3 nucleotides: TGCAGTGATTTGGACAGAAACTACGAGCAGTACTTC. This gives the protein CSDLDRNYEQYF.